These 22 T cell receptor beta chains originate from one sample sequenced in a study of ipilimumab plus nivolumab after autologous stem cell transplantation. TCRdb's copy holds only in-frame clones and misses some; the assay was immunoSEQ multiplex PCR. The sample carries 15,000 to 20,000 clones, roughly four fifths recorded once. Source: PBMCs, taken in a trial of ipilimumab plus nivolumab as post-transplant consolidation. The receptors originated from a male donor with diffuse large B-cell lymphoma.

The chain couples TRBV7-4 to TRBJ2-5; D assignment may be TRBD1 or TRBD2 (6 bases each). This CDR3 is built from 15 residues. Trimming cost V 1 base and J 1 base, with 10 bases left between them. Germline values: CDR1 SGHVT, CDR2 SQSDAQ. Here the CDR3 DNA reads TGTGCCAGCAGCTTAGGAGAGGGGGGCCAAGAGACCCAGTACTTC. This codes for CASSLGEGGQETQYF.

V is TRBV5-4 and J is TRBJ1-1; TRBD1 matches at 7 bases. Trimming cost V 2 bases and J 0 bases; bases outside gene matches: 4. Germline V CDR1 and CDR2: SGHNT, YYREEE (reference sequence). The CDR3 consists of 15 residues. CDR3 in DNA: TGTGCCAGCAGCTTACCGACAGGGATGAACACTGAAGCTTTCTTT. This encodes CASSLPTGMNTEAFF.

This sequence joins TRBV9 and TRBJ1-1; 9 bases fit TRBD1. V shed 5 bases and J 0 bases; nucleotides not matched to a gene: 5. This CDR3 is built from 15 residues. Germline V gives CDR1 SGDLS, CDR2 YYNGEE. The CDR3 here is CASRGGQGMNTEAFF. DNA of the CDR3: TGTGCCAGCAGGGGGGGACAGGGCATGAACACTGAAGCTTTCTTT.

This clone was seen more than once but under ten times. The V gene is TRBV4-1, the J gene TRBJ1-2; TRBD1 agrees at 10 bases. V lost 3 bases, J lost 4 bases, and 2 bases stayed unmatched. CDR3 length: 14 amino acids. Germline V lookup: CDR1 MGHRA, CDR2 YSYEKL. The CDR3 DNA reads as TGCGCCAGCAGCCAGGACAGGGGGACCTATGGCTACACCTTC. This sequence encodes CASSQDRGTYGYTF.

The chain is built from TRBV11-2 and TRBJ2-1; TRBD2 agrees at 11 bases. CDR3 length equals 17 residues. The germline CDR1 and CDR2 sequences are SGHAT and FQNNGV. V shed 4 bases, J shed 7 bases, and the junction held 12 bases outside the gene matches. CDR3 region: CASSYGTSGSWRNEQFF. For the CDR3, the DNA is TGTGCCAGCAGCTACGGGACTAGCGGTTCCTGGAGGAATGAGCAGTTCTTC.

The chain carries TRBV6-5 and TRBJ2-1, with TRBD1 matching over 9 bases. J lost 6 bases, V lost 8 bases, and 8 bases had no gene match. The germline V gene encodes CDR1 MNHEY and CDR2 SVGAGI. CDR3 size: 14 residues. CDR3 sequence (DNA): TGTGCCAGCTGGGGCACAGGGGGCATCAATGAGCAGTTCTTC. Its translation: CASWGTGGINEQFF.

The chain joins TRBV30 to TRBJ2-1, with TRBD2 matching over 7 bases. Germline V gene sequence: CDR1 GTSNPN, CDR2 SVGIG (reference sequence). V lost 0 bases, J lost 1 base, and 3 bases stayed unmatched. The CDR3 loop spans 15 amino acids. The CDR3 reads CAWSVDGGSYNEQFF. CDR3 nucleotides: TGTGCCTGGAGTGTCGACGGGGGGTCCTACAATGAGCAGTTCTTC.

V and J are TRBV27 and TRBJ1-6; D is possibly TRBD1 (6 bases). This CDR3 is built from 14 residues. The germline CDR1 and CDR2 sequences are MNHEY and SMNVEV (reference sequence). V was pared by 8 bases and J by 8 bases, with 16 bases between. The CDR3 DNA reads as TGTGCCAGCCGCCCGAAGGGGGGTTATTCACCCCTCCACTTT. Its protein product is CASRPKGGYSPLHF.

V is TRBV7-9 and J is TRBJ2-3, with D unclear. The CDR3 has 13 amino acids. From germline, CDR1 is SEHNR and CDR2 FQNEAQ (reference sequence). Trimming removed 5 bases from V and 6 bases from J, with 12 bases in between. The CDR3 reads CASSHSYGDTQYF. The CDR3 DNA follows: TGTGCCAGCAGCCACTCCTACGGGGATACGCAGTATTTT.

V gene TRBV6-1 combines with J gene TRBJ1-1; perhaps TRBD1 as D (6 bases). The CDR3 loop spans 14 amino acids. V was pared by 6 bases and J by 3 bases, with 14 bases between. Germline V lookup: CDR1 MNHNS, CDR2 SASEGT. The CDR3 protein is CASSTRGLDTEAFF. The CDR3 DNA reads as TGTGCCAGCAGCACCCGGGGGCTAGACACTGAAGCTTTCTTT.

This clone was recorded once. The chain joins TRBV21-1 to TRBJ2-5. The J call is doubtful: the DNA matches TRBJ2-7 better. TRBV21-1 is shown as a pseudogene. This CDR3 region has 21 residues. CDR3 region: CASSKRSHGALSSAVLYEQYF. CDR3 nucleotide sequence: TGTGCCAGCAGCAAAAGGTCCCACGGGGCTCTTAGCAGCGCGGTCCTCTACGAGCAGTACTTC.

The chain links TRBV7-8 to TRBJ1-1; D call uncertain. The length of the CDR3 is 13 residues. CDR1 is SGHVS, CDR2 FQNEAQ, per germline. Trimming shortened V by 6 bases and J by 6 bases, and 14 bases separated the two germline ends. CDR3 loop: CASSLTPRAEAFF. In DNA, the CDR3 is TGTGCCAGCAGTTTGACCCCCCGAGCTGAAGCTTTCTTT.

This rearrangement joins TRBV19 to TRBJ2-7; 9 bases align to TRBD1. The V gene's germline CDR1 is LNHDA and CDR2 SQIVND (reference sequence). The CDR3 consists of 14 residues. V gave up 6 bases and J gave up 1 base; unmatched junction bases: 4. CDR3 DNA: TGTGCCAGTAGGAGGGACAGGGCTTCCTACGAGCAGTACTTC. Encoded protein: CASRRDRASYEQYF.

The CDR3 loop reads CASSQDRLAGGRLLYNEQFF. CDR3 sequence (DNA): TGCGCCAGCAGCCAAGATCGACTAGCGGGGGGTCGCCTACTGTACAATGAGCAGTTCTTC. This chain joins TRBV4-1 and TRBJ2-1; 13 bases match TRBD2. V trimming: 0 bases; J trimming: 4 bases; junction bases outside the gene matches: 12. The CDR3 totals 20 residues. The germline V gene has CDR1 MGHRA and CDR2 YSYEKL.

This clone was counted a few times. The chain couples TRBV15 to TRBJ1-5; a possible D gene is TRBD1 (6 bases). The length of the CDR3 is 18 residues. The V end lost 0 bases, the J end lost 0 bases, and 15 bases lay between the germline ends. CDR1 is LNHNV, CDR2 YYDKDF, per germline (reference sequence). CDR3 residues: CATSRDSQGSNSNQPQHF. CDR3 bases: TGTGCCACCAGCAGAGATTCGCAGGGGAGTAATAGCAATCAGCCCCAGCATTTT.

This clone is classed as medium-sized. The chain carries TRBV11-2 and TRBJ1-5; possibly TRBD1 for D (5 bases). The CDR3 sequence is 15 residues long. The V end lost 5 bases, the J end lost 3 bases, and 14 bases lay between the germline ends. Germline V gene lookup returns CDR1 SGHAT and CDR2 FQNNGV. The CDR3, as DNA: TGTGCCAGCAGCCTTAGGGGACTTTTCAATCAGCCCCAGCATTTT. It translates to CASSLRGLFNQPQHF.

The chain carries TRBV21-1 and TRBJ1-1; TRBD1 reflects the table's D call only, with no check against the DNA. TRBV21-1 is a pseudogene locus. This CDR3 region has 13 residues. CDR3 sequence (DNA): TGTGCCAGCAGCGGGACAGATTTAGCTGAAGCTTTCTTT. This gives the protein CASSGTDLAEAFF.

This chain links TRBV2 with TRBJ1-5, with 10 bases matching TRBD1. The length of the CDR3 is 15 residues. V lost 6 bases, J lost 5 bases, and 7 bases stayed unmatched. In germline, CDR1 is SNHLY, CDR2 FYNNEI. Here the CDR3 DNA reads TGTGCCAGCAGGGACGGACAGGGGGTGGATCAGCCCCAGCATTTT. It encodes CASRDGQGVDQPQHF.

The chain has TRBV4-2 and TRBJ1-6, with D possibly being TRBD1 (5 bases). Germline-derived CDR1 and CDR2 are LGHNA and YNFKEQ. The CDR3 consists of 16 residues. V dropped 4 bases and J dropped 9 bases, with 19 bases sitting between them. In nucleotides, the CDR3 is TGTGCCAGCAGCCTATGGGGCTCGGGGGGAGGTTCACCCCTCCACTTT. This sequence encodes CASSLWGSGGGSPLHF.

This sequence joins TRBV5-6 and TRBJ2-7, with TRBD2 matching 9 bases. Trimming at V came to 1 base and at J to 6 bases, leaving 8 bases not matched to a gene. Per germline, CDR1 SGHDT and CDR2 YYEEEE. This CDR3 has 15 amino acids. CDR3 in amino acids: CASSLSLAGVGEQYF. Written as DNA, the CDR3 is TGTGCCAGCAGCTTGAGTTTAGCGGGAGTCGGCGAGCAGTACTTC.

In its sample, this clone was seen once. The chain couples TRBV27 to TRBJ2-7, with 12 bases lining up with TRBD1. Germline loops: CDR1 MNHEY, CDR2 SMNVEV (reference sequence). The CDR3 runs 15 residues. Unmatched junction bases numbered 5, after V lost 5 bases and J lost 3 bases. The CDR3 DNA follows: TGTGCCAGCAGTCTCCGGGACAGGGGGCTCTACGAGCAGTACTTC. The encoded protein is CASSLRDRGLYEQYF.

The rearrangement links TRBV4-3 to TRBJ1-2, with TRBD1 identical over 9 bases. This CDR3 has 15 amino acids. J lost 11 bases, V lost 1 base, and 11 bases had no gene match. The germline gives CDR1 LGHNA, CDR2 YSLEER. The CDR3 sequence is CASSQVPGQGVGYTF. Here the CDR3 DNA reads TGCGCCAGCAGCCAAGTCCCGGGACAGGGAGTGGGGTACACCTTC.